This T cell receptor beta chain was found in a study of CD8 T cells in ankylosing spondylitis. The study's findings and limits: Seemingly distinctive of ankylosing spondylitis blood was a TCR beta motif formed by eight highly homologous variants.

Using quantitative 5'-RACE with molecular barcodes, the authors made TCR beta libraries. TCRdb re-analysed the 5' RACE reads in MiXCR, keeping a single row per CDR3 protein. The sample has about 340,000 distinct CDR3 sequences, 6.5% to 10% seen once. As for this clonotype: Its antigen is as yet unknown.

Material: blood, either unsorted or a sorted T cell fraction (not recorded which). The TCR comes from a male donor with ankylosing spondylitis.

CDR3 sequence reads: CASSDQTNNEQFF. CDR3 DNA sequence: TGTGCCAGCAGTGACCAGACTAACAATGAGCAGTTCTTC. This chain uses TRBV25-1 with TRBJ2-1; D is perhaps TRBD2 (5 bases). Per the germline V gene, CDR1 is MGHDK and CDR2 is SYGVNS. With 3 bases removed from V and 5 bases from J, the gap between germline ends came to 8 bases. The CDR3 totals 13 residues.